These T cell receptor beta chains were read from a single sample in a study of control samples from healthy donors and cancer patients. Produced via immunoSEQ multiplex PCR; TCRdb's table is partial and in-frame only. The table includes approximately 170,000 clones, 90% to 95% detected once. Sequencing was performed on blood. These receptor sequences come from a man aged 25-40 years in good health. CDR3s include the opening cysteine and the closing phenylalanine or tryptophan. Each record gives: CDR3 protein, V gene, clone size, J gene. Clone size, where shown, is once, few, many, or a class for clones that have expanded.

CDR3: CASSDPGHGAFF
V: TRBV11-2
size: once
J: TRBJ1-1

CDR3: CASSRGGSGEQYF
V: TRBV27
size: .
J: TRBJ2-7

CDR3: CASSQGTSGATQYF
V: TRBV14
size: .
J: TRBJ2-3

CDR3: CASSIRPSGTYNEQFF
V: TRBV19
size: once
J: TRBJ2-1

CDR3: CASRPGSSTDTQYF
V: TRBV21-1
size: once
J: TRBJ2-3

CDR3: CASSFYRVGPSEAFF
V: TRBV28
size: .
J: TRBJ1-1

CDR3: CATSATGGLQAGELFF
V: TRBV24-1
size: .
J: TRBJ2-2

CDR3: CASRYRDWSLEQYF
V: TRBV28
size: .
J: TRBJ2-7

CDR3: CASSPGENTEAFF
V: TRBV12-3/TRBV12-4
size: .
J: TRBJ1-1

CDR3: CASSFRTVEETQYF
V: TRBV28
size: .
J: TRBJ2-5

CDR3: CASSRVYTEAFF
V: TRBV7-2
size: .
J: TRBJ1-1

CDR3: CASSTGTGGLKAFF
V: TRBV19
size: few
J: TRBJ1-1

CDR3: CAISETENPSNEKLFF
V: TRBV10-3
size: .
J: TRBJ1-4

CDR3: CASSPGSYEQYF
V: TRBV6-5
size: .
J: TRBJ2-7

CDR3: CASSPRTDYNTEAFF
V: TRBV5-1
size: .
J: TRBJ1-1

CDR3: CAIRPPGQAGEQYF
V: TRBV10-3
size: .
J: TRBJ2-7

CDR3: CAWIRDRGNNSPLHF
V: TRBV30
size: many
J: TRBJ1-6

CDR3: CASSFHSLYEQYF
V: TRBV11-2
size: once
J: TRBJ2-7

CDR3: CASSLGLAEGETQYF
V: TRBV19
size: once
J: TRBJ2-5

CDR3: CASSPDSSGNTIYF
V: TRBV5-1
size: once
J: TRBJ1-3

CDR3: CASSRLDEQFF
V: TRBV7-2
size: .
J: TRBJ2-1

CDR3: CASSTGQALEAFF
V: TRBV7-8
size: .
J: TRBJ1-1

CDR3: CASSSMGDGQPQHF
V: TRBV6-6
size: once
J: TRBJ1-5

CDR3: CASYRSTNEKLFF
V: TRBV6-6
size: few
J: TRBJ1-4

CDR3: CASSEGRRSYEQYF
V: TRBV7-2
size: .
J: TRBJ2-7

CDR3: CATSTTVGQTGQDPENTQYF
V: TRBV24-1
size: once
J: TRBJ2-3

CDR3: CASSESGAGTTF
V: TRBV25-1
size: once
J: TRBJ1-2

CDR3: CASTGATLGGYTF
V: TRBV6-5
size: .
J: TRBJ1-2

CDR3: CASSVQGAPYNEQFF
V: TRBV9
size: .
J: TRBJ2-1

CDR3: CASSVATGTGELFF
V: TRBV9
size: .
J: TRBJ2-2

CDR3: CASSFVTGGKRFYGYTF
V: TRBV28
size: .
J: TRBJ1-2

CDR3: CASRGIGQGGGYTF
V: TRBV4-1
size: few
J: TRBJ1-2

CDR3: CAGNRNEQFF
V: TRBV27
size: .
J: TRBJ2-1

CDR3: CASSPIQGVSTDTQYF
V: TRBV18
size: .
J: TRBJ2-3

CDR3: CASSFDFNSNQPQHF
V: TRBV6-1
size: .
J: TRBJ1-5

CDR3: CASSEPSPGTNEKLFF
V: TRBV25-1
size: .
J: TRBJ1-4

CDR3: CATSRGGPNPYEQYF
V: TRBV15
size: .
J: TRBJ2-7

CDR3: CASSDRWNEQFF
V: TRBV6-6
size: .
J: TRBJ2-1

CDR3: CASSLGGTDTQYF
V: TRBV9
size: .
J: TRBJ2-3

CDR3: CASSNLLAGRTDTQYF
V: TRBV27
size: .
J: TRBJ2-3

CDR3: CASRNGRATNEKLFF
V: TRBV7-9
size: .
J: TRBJ1-4

CDR3: CAWSRRGMNTEAFF
V: TRBV30
size: .
J: TRBJ1-1

CDR3: CASSLTGGAFDEQYF
V: TRBV27
size: .
J: TRBJ2-7

CDR3: CSASSGIILEQFF
V: TRBV20-1
size: .
J: TRBJ2-1

CDR3: CASRKSGPSYNEQFF
V: TRBV7-2
size: .
J: TRBJ2-1

CDR3: CASSQPQGREQYF
V: TRBV4-2
size: .
J: TRBJ2-7

CDR3: CASSQLGGEQYF
V: TRBV3-1/TRBV3-2
size: .
J: TRBJ2-7